Each of the 6 T cell receptor beta chains below was sequenced from the same sample in a study of regulatory T cells. Primers: 52 TRBV forward and 13 TRBJ reverse. Sequenced by immunoSEQ multiplex PCR; TCRdb stores in-frame clones only, minus some. This table holds 25,000 to 40,000 clones, over 90% found once. These TCRs' antigens remain unknown. The study, taken as a whole, reports: Hydrophobic residues at CDR3 positions 6 and 7 were enriched in conventional CD4+ T cells of CD3G-deficient patients.

Sequenced material: conventional CD4+ T cells sorted from blood. Receptors were obtained from a child under 10 years old with CD3G deficiency.

The rearrangement joins TRBV9 to TRBJ2-1, with D tentatively TRBD1 or TRBD2 (6 bases each). Germline lookup yields CDR1 SGDLS and CDR2 YYNGEE. The CDR3 has 12 amino acids. The ends were cut back, 4 bases at V and 5 bases at J, with 7 bases in the middle. CDR3 protein: CASSRGHNEQFF. CDR3 in DNA: TGTGCCAGCAGCCGGGGGCACAATGAGCAGTTCTTC.

The chain couples TRBV10-3 to TRBJ1-5; D unresolved. CDR3 length: 13 amino acids. Per the germline V gene, CDR1 is ENHRY and CDR2 is SYGVKD. V lost 0 bases to trimming and J lost 5 bases, with 5 bases between them. The CDR3 DNA reads as TGTGCCATCAGTGAGTCGCCGTATCAGCCCCAGCATTTT. Amino acids: CAISESPYQPQHF.

V is TRBV5-1 and J is TRBJ2-5; D ambiguous. Trimming shortened V by 1 base and J by 4 bases, and 11 bases separated the two germline ends. The CDR3 covers 14 residues. In germline, CDR1 is SGHRS, CDR2 YFSETQ. DNA of the CDR3: TGCGCCAGCAGCTTGAACCCTAGTAGAGAGACCCAGTACTTC. This gives the protein CASSLNPSRETQYF.

This chain uses TRBV19 with TRBJ1-5; the D gene is possibly TRBD1 (5 bases). Between the trimmed V and J ends, which lost 3 bases and 7 bases, there was a span of 13 bases. This CDR3 is 14 amino acids long. CDR1 is LNHDA and CDR2 is SQIVND in the germline V gene (reference sequence). The CDR3 loop is CASSIRSGDQPQHF. For the CDR3, the DNA is TGTGCCAGTAGTATTCGGAGCGGGGACCAGCCCCAGCATTTT.

This clone was observed once. The gene calls are TRBV28 and TRBJ2-7, with D perhaps TRBD1 or TRBD2 (5 bases each). Trimming pared 3 bases from V and 3 bases from J, leaving 18 bases between. The CDR3 length is 16 residues. Germline-derived CDR1 and CDR2 are MDHEN and SYDVKM. CDR3 protein: CASSFYSRDGFYEQYF. In nucleotides, the CDR3 is TGTGCCAGCAGTTTTTATTCCCGGGACGGATTCTACGAGCAGTACTTC.

The chain has TRBV6-1 and TRBJ2-7; D is possibly TRBD2 (6 bases). V lost 6 bases and J lost 1, with 16 bases in between. CDR3 length: 15 residues. The germline gives CDR1 MNHNS, CDR2 SASEGT. The CDR3 spells CASRTGTAHSYEQYF. For the CDR3, the DNA is TGTGCCAGCAGGACCGGGACTGCCCATTCCTACGAGCAGTACTTC.